Reported below is one TCR beta chain. This CDR3 is 14 amino acids long. CDR1 and CDR2 from the germline V gene are MNHEY and SVGAGI. V was pared by 6 bases and J by 3 bases, with 14 bases between. The sample is drawn from a study of cytomegalovirus exposure and HLA in healthy donors. Use of 60 Vbeta and 13 Jbeta primers characterized the PCR. TCRdb's table, derived via immunoSEQ multiplex PCR, lists solely in-frame clones and lacks some. The sample holds about 100,000 clones; 84% are singletons and the top ten take approximately 1.2%. The clonotype originates from a woman between 18 and 29 years old in good health and CMV-seronegative. Sample: PBMCs. The chain has TRBV6-5 and TRBJ2-5; D ambiguous. In DNA, the CDR3 is TGTGCCAGCAGACCAGCTCGGCGGAAAGAGACCCAGTACTTC. It specifies CASRPARRKETQYF.